Shown below are 28 T cell receptor beta chains from a single sample sequenced in a study of blood T cell repertoires in COVID-19. Using immunoSEQ multiplex PCR, the repertoire was profiled, and TCRdb retains in-frame clones only, with some absent. This table has about 260,000 clones, roughly nine tenths appearing once. The source material was peripheral blood. These receptors were taken from a man in his sixties who had recovered from COVID-19.

V gene TRBV7-6 combines with J gene TRBJ2-5; no clear D. The V end was cut by 1 base, the J end by 5 bases, with 14 bases between. This CDR3 region has 15 residues. Germline V gene lookup returns CDR1 SGHVS and CDR2 FNYEAQ. In nucleotides, the CDR3 is TGTGCCAGCAGCTTAGTAGCCGTAAGCCAGGAGACCCAGTACTTC. This encodes CASSLVAVSQETQYF.

In this sample, this clone turned up a few times. As DNA, the CDR3 is TGCAGCGTTGAAGACAGGGGCCGCCACGAGCAGTACTTC. Translated, it gives CSVEDRGRHEQYF. The rearrangement uses TRBV29-1 and TRBJ2-7; D might be TRBD1 (6 bases). Germline assignment: CDR1 SQVTM and CDR2 ANQGSEA. CDR3 length: 13 residues. Trimming left V 0 bases short and J 5 bases short, with 11 bases between.

The rearrangement joins TRBV7-2 to TRBJ2-5, with D perhaps matching TRBD1 (5 bases). Germline V gene data show CDR1 as SGHTA and CDR2 as FQGNSA. V gave up 3 bases and J gave up 4 bases, with 9 bases separating them. This CDR3 is built from 13 residues. The chain's CDR3 is CASSLPGPETQYF. The CDR3, as DNA: TGTGCCAGCAGCTTGCCAGGGCCAGAGACCCAGTACTTC.

The gene calls are TRBV5-1 and TRBJ1-1; possible D gene TRBD1, 6 bases. This CDR3 spans 14 amino acids. CDR1 SGHRS and CDR2 YFSETQ come from the germline V gene. The ends were cut back, 5 bases at V and 1 base at J, with 12 bases in the middle. The CDR3 sequence is CASRTGQRNTEAFF. The DNA for the CDR3 is TGCGCCAGCAGGACAGGACAGAGGAACACTGAAGCTTTCTTT.

This rearrangement joins TRBV24-1 to TRBJ2-3, with D possibly TRBD2 on 6 matching bases. The V end was cut by 9 bases, the J end by 0 bases, with 12 bases between. Germline V gene data show CDR1 as KGHDR and CDR2 as SFDVKD. The length of the CDR3 is 14 residues. This CDR3 reads CATPGDASTDTQYF. CDR3 DNA: TGTGCCACCCCGGGGGACGCTAGCACAGATACGCAGTATTTT.

The genes are TRBV9 and TRBJ2-1; D unresolved. V dropped 1 base and J dropped 4 bases, with 12 bases sitting between them. From germline, CDR1 is SGDLS and CDR2 YYNGEE. This CDR3 spans 15 amino acids. The CDR3 DNA reads as TGTGCCAGCAGCGTACGTCTGGGCAGTTACAATGAGCAGTTCTTC. Translating gives CASSVRLGSYNEQFF.

The gene calls are TRBV6-2 or TRBV6-3 and TRBJ2-7; D is perhaps TRBD1 (6 bases). The CDR3 loop spans 14 amino acids. V was shortened by 5 bases and J by 0 bases, with 11 bases between the two germline ends. Germline loops: CDR1 MNHEY, CDR2 SVGEGT. Here the CDR3 DNA reads TGTGCCAGCAGTCAAGAACAGGGCTCCTACGAGCAGTACTTC. Its translation is CASSQEQGSYEQYF.

V gene TRBV11-3 combines with J gene TRBJ2-1; the D gene is possibly TRBD2 (5 bases). This CDR3 has 13 amino acids. Trimming took off 5 bases at V and 6 bases at J, with 11 bases between the two ends. Germline CDR1 and CDR2: SGHNT and YENEEA. The DNA for the CDR3 is TGTGCCAGCAGCCTAGGACTGCTCAATGAGCAGTTCTTC. The encoded protein is CASSLGLLNEQFF.

This sequence joins TRBV18 and TRBJ2-5; 14 bases are shared with TRBD2. Germline assignment: CDR1 KGHSH and CDR2 LQKENI. The CDR3 covers 16 residues. Trimming at V came to 4 bases and at J to 4 bases, leaving 5 bases not matched to a gene. CDR3 bases: TGTGCCAGCTCACAACGGACTAGCGGGGGGCTAGAGACCCAGTACTTC. This gives the protein CASSQRTSGGLETQYF.

The genes are TRBV21-1 and TRBJ2-1; the table's D call of TRBD1 was not tested on the DNA. TRBV21-1 is designated a pseudogene. The CDR3 has 15 amino acids. This CDR3 is CASSKRDREDNEQFF. For the CDR3, the DNA is TGTGCCAGCAGCAAACGGGACAGGGAGGATAATGAGCAGTTCTTC.

The chain uses TRBV5-6 and TRBJ1-5, with 7 positions matching TRBD1. Unmatched junction bases numbered 13, after V lost 6 bases and J lost 4 bases. Per germline, CDR1 SGHDT and CDR2 YYEEEE. This CDR3 has 16 amino acids. CDR3 coding DNA: TGTGCCAGCATGCTCCTAACGGACAGGCATAATCAGCCCCAGCATTTT. Translated: CASMLLTDRHNQPQHF.

The chain carries TRBV5-8 and TRBJ2-1, with 8 bases fitting TRBD1. Germline loops: CDR1 SGHTS, CDR2 YDEGEE. The V gene end was trimmed by 3 bases and the J gene end by 6 bases; junction bases not matched to a gene: 5. The CDR3 totals 14 residues. The CDR3 loop is CASSYGQGGNEQFF. CDR3 bases: TGTGCCAGCAGCTATGGACAGGGAGGCAATGAGCAGTTCTTC. Using reference TRBV5-8 and TRBJ2-1 for the parts outside the CDR3, the full variable domain is EAGVTQSPTHLIKTRGQQATLRCSPISGHTSVYWYQQALGLGLQFLLWYDEGEERNRGNFPPRFSGRQFPNYSSELNVNALELEDSALYLCASSYGQGGNEQFFGPGTRLTVL.

V gene TRBV9 combines with J gene TRBJ1-1; a possible D gene is TRBD1 (6 bases). Germline-derived CDR1 and CDR2 are SGDLS and YYNGEE. Trimming cost V 0 bases and J 4 bases, with 16 bases left between them. The CDR3 runs 16 residues. The CDR3 coding sequence is TGTGCCAGCAGCGTAGGGACAGTAACCGCCGGCACTGAAGCTTTCTTT. The encoded protein is CASSVGTVTAGTEAFF.

The chain recombines TRBV5-1 with TRBJ1-1, with D perhaps TRBD1 (6 bases). Germline values: CDR1 SGHRS, CDR2 YFSETQ. V was clipped by 2 bases and J by 4 bases, with 15 bases between them. This CDR3 is 15 amino acids long. DNA of the CDR3: TGCGCCAGCAGCTTACTGGACAGCCGAACCACTGAAGCTTTCTTT. This sequence encodes CASSLLDSRTTEAFF.

This clone was detected a few times. Other nucleotide sequences from this sample produce the same CDR3. J is TRBJ1-2 and V is TRBV12-3 or TRBV12-4; maybe TRBD1 (5 bases). The CDR3 totals 12 residues. Trimming stripped 6 bases from V and 5 bases from J, with 10 bases between. CDR3 sequence: CASSPGGYGYTF. CDR3 bases: TGTGCCAGCAGCCCTGGGGGGTATGGCTACACCTTC.

The genes are TRBV4-2 and TRBJ2-7; 8 bases match TRBD2. Germline V gene lookup returns CDR1 LGHNA and CDR2 YNFKEQ. Trimming took 1 base from V and 0 from J; bases not matched to a gene: 5. This CDR3 spans 16 amino acids. CDR3 sequence (DNA): TGTGCCAGCAGCCAAGGGCCGGGGGGGAACTCCTACGAGCAGTACTTC. This translates into CASSQGPGGNSYEQYF.

CDR3 amino acids: CASSWKRGGSYEQYF. The CDR3 coding sequence is TGTGCCAGCAGTTGGAAGCGGGGGGGATCCTACGAGCAGTACTTC. The chain joins TRBV27 to TRBJ2-7; 10 bases map to TRBD2. In germline, CDR1 is MNHEY, CDR2 SMNVEV (reference sequence). The trim removed 4 bases at V and 1 base at J, leaving 4 bases unmatched. The CDR3 is 15 residues long.

The rearrangement uses TRBV19 and TRBJ2-3, with 10 positions matching TRBD2. The CDR3 has 15 amino acids. V gave up 10 bases and J gave up 4 bases; unmatched junction bases: 11. CDR1 and CDR2 (germline): LNHDA, SQIVND (reference sequence). The CDR3 nucleotides read TGTGCCACCCAGGAAGGACTAGCGGTCGCAGATACGCAGTATTTT. Its protein product is CATQEGLAVADTQYF. Supplemented by reference TRBV19 and TRBJ2-3, the full variable domain reads DGGITQSPKYLFRKEGQNVTLSCEQNLNHDAMYWYRQDPGQGLRLIYYSQIVNDFQKGDIAEGYSVSREKKESFPLTVTSAQKNPTAFYLCATQEGLAVADTQYFGPGTRLTVL.

The V and J genes are TRBV27 and TRBJ1-4, with D unclear. Trimming removed 6 bases at V and 4 bases at J, with 15 bases between. This CDR3 has 15 residues. Per the germline V gene, CDR1 is MNHEY and CDR2 is SMNVEV (reference sequence). Here the CDR3 reads CASSEGGHDNEKLFF. The CDR3 nucleotides read TGTGCCAGCAGCGAGGGCGGGCACGATAATGAAAAACTGTTTTTT.

V usage is TRBV10-1 and J usage is TRBJ2-7, with 10 positions matching TRBD2. V was clipped by 6 bases and J by 1 base; unmatched bases: 6. The CDR3 extends over 15 amino acids. Germline V gene data show CDR1 as WNHNN and CDR2 as SYGVQD (reference sequence). The CDR3 DNA sequence: TGCGCCAGCAGCATGGGACTAGCGACTTCCTACGAGCAGTACTTC. This sequence encodes CASSMGLATSYEQYF.

The rearrangement joins TRBV29-1 to TRBJ1-4, with 7 bases fitting TRBD1. Germline CDR1 and CDR2: SQVTM and ANQGSEA. V was pared by 0 bases and J by 8 bases, with 6 bases of the junction left unmatched. The CDR3 is 14 amino acids. The CDR3 spells CSVEDLGQDEKLFF. In DNA form, the CDR3 reads TGCAGCGTTGAAGATCTCGGACAGGACGAAAAACTGTTTTTT.

The genes are TRBV7-2 and TRBJ2-5, with D possibly being TRBD1 (5 bases). V lost 3 bases and J 2 bases, leaving 16 bases between the germline ends. CDR1 is SGHTA, CDR2 FQGNSA, per germline. The CDR3 consists of 16 residues. The CDR3 loop is CASSFTPTGVQETQYF. The CDR3 coding sequence is TGTGCCAGCAGCTTCACCCCAACAGGTGTACAAGAGACCCAGTACTTC.

The chain combines TRBV27 with TRBJ1-1; 9 bases are a match to TRBD1. Germline CDR1 is MNHEY and CDR2 is SMNVEV (reference sequence). Trimming took 6 bases from V and 2 from J; bases not matched to a gene: 4. The CDR3 runs 14 residues. The CDR3 here is CASSKQGANTEAFF. Written as DNA, the CDR3 is TGTGCCAGCAGCAAACAGGGGGCCAACACTGAAGCTTTCTTT.

This clone was counted only a few times. This chain joins TRBV5-8 and TRBJ2-3; 12 bases agree with TRBD2. The V gene end was trimmed by 0 bases and the J gene end by 8 bases; junction bases not matched to a gene: 4. The CDR3 consists of 15 residues. Germline values: CDR1 SGHTS, CDR2 YDEGEE. CDR3 region: CASSLELAGGSTQYF. DNA of the CDR3: TGTGCCAGCAGCTTGGAACTAGCGGGGGGAAGTACGCAGTATTTT.

The chain recombines TRBV6-1 with TRBJ2-1; 8 bases line up with TRBD2. The junction had 11 bases not matched to a gene; V was cut back by 4 bases and J by 6 bases. The CDR3 runs to 16 residues. Germline CDR1 and CDR2: MNHNS and SASEGT. The CDR3 sequence is CASSGSGVVVINEQFF. The CDR3 nucleotides read TGTGCCAGCAGTGGTAGCGGGGTCGTTGTGATCAATGAGCAGTTCTTC.

The chain uses TRBV6-2 or TRBV6-3 and TRBJ1-2; 7 bases align to TRBD1. Germline V gene sequence: CDR1 MNHEY, CDR2 SVGEGT. V lost 0 bases and J lost 7; bases outside the gene matches: 8. This CDR3 comprises 15 residues. CDR3 in amino acids: CASSYSLRTGRGYTF. The DNA for the CDR3 is TGTGCCAGCAGTTACTCGCTCAGGACAGGCCGTGGCTACACCTTC.

The chain joins TRBV2 to TRBJ1-5, with 10 bases aligning to TRBD1. CDR3 size: 18 residues. V was clipped by 2 bases and J by 2 bases; unmatched bases: 9. Germline V CDR1 and CDR2: SNHLY, FYNNEI. CDR3 DNA: TGTGCCAGCAGTGAACGGGGGACAGGGGAGGCCGGCAATCAGCCCCAGCATTTT. This translates into CASSERGTGEAGNQPQHF.

The chain is built from TRBV7-2 and TRBJ1-4, with 9 positions matching TRBD1. CDR1 is SGHTA and CDR2 is FQGNSA in the germline V gene. V lost 3 bases, J lost 4 bases, and 6 bases stayed unmatched. The CDR3 is made up of 16 amino acids. The CDR3 DNA is TGTGCCAGCAGCTTGCATGGGACAGGGCTTAATGAAAAACTGTTTTTT. Translating gives CASSLHGTGLNEKLFF.